This passage covers 25 T cell receptor beta chains from one sample sequenced in a study of blood T cell repertoires in COVID-19. Sequencing used immunoSEQ multiplex PCR; TCRdb keeps in-frame clones, though not all of them. Among approximately 350,000 clones listed, about four fifths were seen once. Source material: PBMCs or T cells enriched from blood (not recorded which). The source of these receptors is a woman aged 50 to 65 who had recovered from COVID-19.

This rearrangement joins TRBV19 to TRBJ2-7, with 12 bases matching TRBD2. Germline values: CDR1 LNHDA, CDR2 SQIVND (reference sequence). The CDR3 is made up of 14 amino acids. With 8 bases clipped from V and 4 bases from J, the junction kept 6 bases outside the gene matches. The CDR3, as DNA: TGTGCCAGTTCTAGCGGGAGGGCCGTTTACGAGCAGTACTTC. Translated, it gives CASSSGRAVYEQYF.

V gene TRBV6-2 or TRBV6-3 combines with J gene TRBJ2-7; 7 nucleotides agree with TRBD2. J gave up 0 bases and V 0 bases, and 5 bases lay outside the gene matches. The CDR3 sequence is 16 residues long. Germline V gene data show CDR1 as MNHEY and CDR2 as SVGEGT. The CDR3 DNA follows: TGTGCCAGCAGTTACTCCCCGGGACTACCCTCCTACGAGCAGTACTTC. The encoded protein is CASSYSPGLPSYEQYF.

CDR3 amino acids: CASSVLAGAHNEQFF. The CDR3 DNA is TGTGCCAGCAGCGTCCTAGCGGGAGCCCACAATGAGCAGTTCTTC. The rearrangement joins TRBV13 to TRBJ2-1; TRBD2 matches 10 bases. The V and J ends lost 5 bases and 5 bases, in that order; junction bases with no gene match: 6. This CDR3 comprises 15 residues. CDR1 is PRHDT and CDR2 is FYEKMQ in the germline V gene (reference sequence).

The V gene is TRBV6-2 or TRBV6-3, the J gene TRBJ1-1; 8 bases match TRBD1. CDR1 is MNHEY and CDR2 is SVGEGT in the germline V gene. The CDR3 is 17 residues long. J lost 1 base, V lost 2 bases, and 9 bases had no gene match. The CDR3 DNA reads as TGTGCCAGCAGTTACCCGACAGGGGAGGGGAAGAACACTGAAGCTTTCTTT. It encodes CASSYPTGEGKNTEAFF.

The chain uses TRBV7-2 and TRBJ1-6; a possible D gene is TRBD1 (5 bases). V lost 0 bases and J 7 bases, leaving 10 bases between the germline ends. Germline values: CDR1 SGHTA, CDR2 FQGNSA. This CDR3 spans 15 amino acids. CDR3 sequence (DNA): TGTGCCAGCAGCTTAGCATGGGGCAAGAATTCACCCCTCCACTTT. Its translation is CASSLAWGKNSPLHF.

The chain links TRBV16 to TRBJ1-1; D unresolved. V lost 0 bases and J lost 0, with 8 bases in between. The CDR3 has 15 residues. From germline, CDR1 is KGHSY and CDR2 FQNENV. In DNA, the CDR3 is TGTGCCAGCAGCCAATCGAGCGCTTTGAACACTGAAGCTTTCTTT. Its protein is CASSQSSALNTEAFF.

The chain carries TRBV11-3 and TRBJ2-7; the D gene is possibly TRBD2 (7 bases). Germline V CDR1 and CDR2: SGHNT, YENEEA. Trimming stripped 3 bases from V and 6 bases from J, with 18 bases between. The CDR3 sequence is 15 residues long. CDR3 in amino acids: CASSFSGGGGGEQYF. CDR3 nucleotides: TGTGCCAGCAGCTTTTCAGGAGGGGGGGGCGGCGAGCAGTACTTC.

The V call is TRBV14, the J call TRBJ1-1; 8 nucleotides match TRBD1. Trimming at V came to 1 base and at J to 1 base, leaving 5 bases not matched to a gene. The length of the CDR3 is 16 residues. The V gene's germline CDR1 is SGHDN and CDR2 FVKESK. CDR3 sequence: CASSQAFGQGNTEAFF. The DNA of the CDR3 is TGTGCCAGCAGCCAAGCGTTTGGACAGGGGAACACTGAAGCTTTCTTT.

This chain links TRBV6-1 with TRBJ2-2, with D possibly being TRBD1 (5 bases). CDR1 is MNHNS and CDR2 is SASEGT in the germline V gene. V dropped 3 bases and J dropped 5 bases, with 10 bases sitting between them. The CDR3 runs to 14 residues. DNA of the CDR3: TGTGCCAGCAGTGAGGTGGGGCGGACCGGGGAGCTGTTTTTT. It encodes CASSEVGRTGELFF.

This chain uses TRBV4-1 with TRBJ2-6; TRBD1 aligns across 9 bases. With 0 bases clipped from V and 4 bases from J, the junction kept 10 bases outside the gene matches. This CDR3 has 19 residues. Germline values: CDR1 MGHRA, CDR2 YSYEKL. The DNA of the CDR3 is TGCGCCAGCAGCCAAGATGGAGGACAGGGGACCTTAGGGGCCAACGTCCTGACTTTC. Protein product: CASSQDGGQGTLGANVLTF.

The chain couples TRBV5-1 to TRBJ1-2; TRBD1 matches at 8 bases. CDR3 size: 14 residues. V trimming: 6 bases; J trimming: 4 bases; junction bases outside the gene matches: 8. Germline lookup yields CDR1 SGHRS and CDR2 YFSETQ. The CDR3 DNA follows: TGCGCCAGCAAACCCGGACAGGGACGCTATGGCTACACCTTC. The encoded protein is CASKPGQGRYGYTF.

In its sample, this clone was seen a few times. CDR3 nucleotide sequence: TGTGCCAGCAGCCTCGACAGGGAATATGGCTACACCTTC. Encoded protein: CASSLDREYGYTF. This chain links TRBV7-9 with TRBJ1-2, with 7 bases that match TRBD1. The germline V gene encodes CDR1 SEHNR and CDR2 FQNEAQ (reference sequence). After removal of 5 bases from V and 5 bases from J, the junction contained 5 bases not matched to a gene. The CDR3 loop spans 13 amino acids.

CDR3 loop: CASSVIRQGTPGNTIYF. Written as DNA, the CDR3 is TGTGCCAGCAGCGTCATTCGACAGGGAACGCCTGGAAACACCATATATTTT. The chain couples TRBV9 to TRBJ1-3, with 7 bases matching TRBD1. V lost 2 bases to trimming and J lost 2 bases; unmatched junction nucleotides: 10. Germline lookup yields CDR1 SGDLS and CDR2 YYNGEE. The CDR3 extends over 17 amino acids.

The genes are TRBV6-5 and TRBJ1-1, with D unresolved. The CDR3 runs 15 residues. V lost 0 bases to trimming and J lost 0 bases, with 8 bases between them. CDR1 MNHEY and CDR2 SVGAGI come from the germline V gene. CDR3 bases: TGTGCCAGCAGTTACTCGAGCACGGTGAACACTGAAGCTTTCTTT. Its translation: CASSYSSTVNTEAFF.

The J gene is TRBJ2-7, the V gene TRBV25-1; perhaps TRBD1 as D (6 bases). This CDR3 spans 13 amino acids. Trimming removed 7 bases from V and 2 bases from J, with 12 bases in between. Germline assignment: CDR1 MGHDK and CDR2 SYGVNS. The CDR3 DNA reads as TGTGCCAGCAACCCGGGACATCCCTACGAGCAGTACTTC. Translated, it gives CASNPGHPYEQYF.

V gene TRBV5-4 combines with J gene TRBJ2-5, with D possibly matching TRBD2 (6 bases). Germline-derived CDR1 and CDR2 are SGHNT and YYREEE (reference sequence). The CDR3 has 14 amino acids. Trimming pared 4 bases from V and 4 bases from J, leaving 14 bases between. The CDR3 DNA reads as TGTGCCAGCAGCCTGAAGGGAGCGGGAGAGACCCAGTACTTC. Amino acid sequence: CASSLKGAGETQYF.

The chain joins TRBV5-1 to TRBJ2-2, with D possibly TRBD1 on 6 matching bases. The CDR3 loop spans 15 amino acids. Germline V gives CDR1 SGHRS, CDR2 YFSETQ. The V gene lost 0 bases and the J gene lost 5 bases, with 11 bases spanning the gap. CDR3 amino acids: CASSLVTGNTGELFF. The DNA of the CDR3 is TGCGCCAGCAGCTTGGTAACAGGGAATACCGGGGAGCTGTTTTTT. Supplemented by reference TRBV5-1 and TRBJ2-2, the full variable domain reads KAGVTQTPRYLIKTRGQQVTLSCSPISGHRSVSWYQQTPGQGLQFLFEYFSETQRNKGNFPGRFSGRQFSNSRSEMNVSTLELGDSALYLCASSLVTGNTGELFFGEGSRLTVL.

This chain uses TRBV6-2 or TRBV6-3 with TRBJ2-2, with D uncertain. From germline, CDR1 is MNHEY and CDR2 SVGEGT. The CDR3 spans 14 residues. Trimming shortened V by 4 bases and J by 4 bases, and 10 bases separated the two germline ends. CDR3: CASSSGQRTGELFF. CDR3 DNA sequence: TGTGCCAGCAGTTCAGGCCAACGCACCGGGGAGCTGTTTTTT.

On this clone: This specimen includes other DNA sequences encoding the same CDR3. The V gene is TRBV18, the J gene TRBJ1-5, with TRBD1 identical over 12 bases. This CDR3 region has 15 residues. In germline, CDR1 is KGHSH, CDR2 LQKENI. The trim removed 3 bases at V and 6 bases at J, leaving 3 bases unmatched. CDR3 region: CASSPGQGAFQPQHF. The CDR3, as DNA: TGTGCCAGCTCACCGGGACAGGGGGCGTTTCAGCCCCAGCATTTT.

This chain links TRBV7-8 with TRBJ2-7, with 7 bases matching TRBD2. CDR3 length equals 16 residues. From germline, CDR1 is SGHVS and CDR2 FQNEAQ. V trimming: 1 base; J trimming: 2 bases; junction bases outside the gene matches: 8. CDR3 DNA sequence: TGTGCCAGCAGCTTAGAGGGAGGGGTCCCACCCTACGAGCAGTACTTC. It translates to CASSLEGGVPPYEQYF.

The rearrangement joins TRBV5-4 to TRBJ1-3; D is unresolved. The CDR3 has 15 residues. Germline CDR1 reads SGHNT; CDR2 reads YYREEE (reference sequence). V dropped 0 bases and J dropped 4 bases, with 11 bases sitting between them. Here the CDR3 DNA reads TGTGCCAGCAGCTTGGCCTCGTCAGCGGGAAACACCATATATTTT. This encodes CASSLASSAGNTIYF.

The chain carries TRBV11-2 and TRBJ1-5; the match to TRBD1 covers 7 bases. With V trimmed by 5 bases and J by 0 bases, 7 bases remained unmatched. This CDR3 has 16 amino acids. CDR1 is SGHAT and CDR2 is FQNNGV in the germline V gene. DNA for the CDR3: TGTGCCAGCAGCGTTGGGACAGTTTATAGCAATCAGCCCCAGCATTTT. This sequence encodes CASSVGTVYSNQPQHF. The variable domain in full, completed from reference TRBV11-2 and TRBJ1-5, reads EAGVAQSPRYKIIEKRQSVAFWCNPISGHATLYWYQQILGQGPKLLIQFQNNGVVDDSQLPKDRFSAERLKGVDSTLKIQPAKLEDSAVYLCASSVGTVYSNQPQHFGDGTRLSIL.

The chain has TRBV5-1 and TRBJ1-4; 10 bases line up with TRBD1. The junction had 13 bases not matched to a gene; V was cut back by 4 bases and J by 1 base. Germline V gene data show CDR1 as SGHRS and CDR2 as YFSETQ. This CDR3 spans 19 amino acids. The CDR3 region has the DNA TGCGCCAGCAGCCCGGGGGACAGGGGAGGAGGAAGAACTAATGAAAAACTGTTTTTT. Its protein product is CASSPGDRGGGRTNEKLFF.

This clone was seen more than once but under ten times. The V call is TRBV6-2 or TRBV6-3, the J call TRBJ1-5; D gene uncertain. The germline gives CDR1 MNHEY, CDR2 SVGEGT. Trimming stripped 2 bases from V and 7 bases from J, with 12 bases between. CDR3 length: 14 residues. CDR3 in DNA: TGTGCCAGCAGTTACGGCGGCGCGGGACAGCCCCAGCATTTT. Its translation: CASSYGGAGQPQHF.

The V gene is TRBV5-6, the J gene TRBJ1-1; perhaps TRBD1 as D (5 bases). V shed 1 base and J shed 11 bases, with 15 bases lying between them. Germline CDR1 is SGHDT and CDR2 is YYEEEE. This CDR3 region has 13 residues. For the CDR3, the DNA is TGTGCCAGCAGCTTGAGTTTCGACAGTGTGGCTTTCTTT. This codes for CASSLSFDSVAFF.